This TCR beta chain was sequenced for a study of cytomegalovirus exposure and HLA in healthy donors (dated by TCRdb to 2016 to 2017). About the investigation overall: According to a later analysis, one platform produced both the 110 or so validation repertoires and the 666 repertoires of the first cohort. A separate validation cohort of over 95 different subjects was used in addition to the approximately 670-subject first cohort. The study was designed to test whether signatures of past pathogen exposure could be identified by cataloging public T cell receptors. The study combined high-throughput TCR immunosequencing, statistical association of individual TCRs with disease status, and machine learning to predict cytomegalovirus infection status.

The donors were included in the validation cohort of some 120 subjects, a group kept apart from the roughly 670-subject first cohort. Library creation used the immunoSEQ multiplex PCR assay. In the authors' own workflow: A statistical classification framework was developed to diagnose cytomegalovirus status using the catalog of TCR beta chain sequences. The immuneACCESS repertoire file appears here via TCRdb, limited to in-frame rearrangements. These files lack a portion of the clones; in checked studies, under half of the deficit traces to unresolved V genes, and the cause of the others is not known. The DNA gave D and trimming, while V, J and clone size come from that table. A total of about 79,000 clones appear in this sample, 80% to 95% of them only once. The ten largest account for around 3.5% of the sample. Points on this clone: Its antigen target is currently unknown. Base quality data are lacking; no much larger clone is found one base away.

The paper as a whole reports these results and caveats: Of the cluster scores, roughly 95% were above 0 in a later analysis, which found that TCRs clustered in the first cohort also tended to co-occur in the 130 or so validation repertoires. Three of the identified cytomegalovirus-associated TCR beta chains were confirmed in vitro to be specific for cytomegalovirus antigens. Most TCR sequences were seen in very few donors, while some public TCRs were found in many individuals. The validation cohort had no HLA typing available for a later analysis, so co-occurrence within that cohort was assessed over all 120 or so repertoires. It was suggested by the authors that the approach could potentially be generalized to other disease states and immunological phenotypes. The study gave a list of 150 to 200 TCR beta chains associated with cytomegalovirus. In both the original and validation cohorts, the classifier was reported to diagnose cytomegalovirus status with high specificity and sensitivity.

This sequence originates from a young woman in good health and CMV-seronegative. The sample taken for sequencing was PBMCs.

For the CDR3, the sequence is CASSPSGTGNTEAFF. The bases are TGTGCCAGCAGCCCAAGTGGGACAGGGAACACTGAAGCTTTCTTT. Here the chain combines TRBV7-2 and TRBJ1-1; 8 nucleotides in the junction match TRBD1. Taken from cysteine to phenylalanine, the CDR3 has 15 residues. Just CDR3 DNA is preserved here, 45 bases in frame from base 1. Germline trimming amounts to 5 bases on V and 1 base on J, with 6 as the count of junction bases outside the gene matches. The CDR1 and CDR2 encoded by the germline V gene are SGHTA and FQGNSA.